The clone carrying this T cell receptor (beta chain) occurred once. What it binds is not known. This CDR3 is built from 14 residues. From germline, CDR1 is LNHNV and CDR2 YYDKDF (reference sequence). The V and J ends lost 0 bases and 5 bases respectively, with 10 bases between them. The data are from a study of shared clonotypes between healthy human individuals. General observations from the study: Rarefaction curves obtained for sorted subsets showed sequencing incomplete despite large depth. Donor scarcity curtailed the genetic and exposure-history diversity represented herein. Some naive CD4 clonotypes, roughly 4.7%, turned up in common across four donors.

Clones were sequenced by immunoSEQ multiplex PCR, and TCRdb holds only the in-frame ones, with some missing. The table lists over a million clones, approximately 96% of them singletons. The clonotype comes from a man aged 30 to 39 in good health. The rearrangement links TRBV15 to TRBJ1-1; unclear D gene. Sequenced material: naive CD4+ T cells sorted from blood. Subset indicated: CD45RA+ positively selected. CDR3 amino acids: CATSREGLGTEAFF. The DNA of the CDR3 is TGTGCCACCAGCAGAGAGGGGTTGGGGACTGAAGCTTTCTTT.